These 25 T cell receptor beta chains share one sample of origin, sequenced in a study of regulatory T cells in long-lasting Graves disease. Time point noted: persistent/refractory GD, antithyroid drugs over 5 years with positive TRAb. Preparation of the TCR library used RNA extracted from PBMCs. Relying on iRepertoire HTBI primers and Arm-PCR of CDR3 regions, the team built TCR beta libraries. TCRdb used MiXCR to reprocess the multiplex PCR reads, holding one entry per CDR3 protein. The table includes 500,000 to 800,000 distinct CDR3 sequences, 30% detected once. The material was peripheral blood mononuclear cells (PBMCs), obtained when the disease was refractory, from a patient treated with antithyroid drugs. Receptor source: a female donor with Graves disease.

This clonotype appeared many times. The chain has TRBV2 and TRBJ2-7; 8 bases map to TRBD2. Trimming cost V 6 bases and J 7 bases; bases outside gene matches: 14. In germline, CDR1 is SNHLY, CDR2 FYNNEI. The CDR3 sequence is 15 residues long. The CDR3 sequence: CASSGGTRDGVEQYF. CDR3 coding DNA: TGTGCCAGCAGCGGTGGGACTAGAGATGGGGTGGAGCAGTACTTC.

The chain employs TRBV3-1 and TRBJ1-4; D is ambiguous. Germline V gives CDR1 LGHDT, CDR2 YNNKEL (reference sequence). The CDR3 runs 15 residues. V lost 2 bases and J 0 bases, leaving 7 bases between the germline ends. CDR3 region: CASSQLGATNEKLFF. The CDR3 bases are TGTGCCAGCAGCCAACTGGGTGCAACTAATGAAAAACTGTTTTTT. Complete variable domain (other parts from reference TRBV3-1 and TRBJ1-4): DTAVSQTPKYLVTQMGNDKSIKCEQNLGHDTMYWYKQDSKKFLKIMFSYNNKELIINETVPNRFSPKSPDKAHLNLHINSLELGDSAVYFCASSQLGATNEKLFFGSGTQLSVL.

This clonotype was picked up many times. V and J are TRBV6-1 and TRBJ1-1; the D is unclear. This CDR3 contains 13 residues. V was cut by 7 bases and J by 4 bases, with 13 bases left in between. In germline, CDR1 is MNHNS, CDR2 SASEGT. The CDR3 spells CASIPTGRTEAFF. CDR3 sequence (DNA): TGTGCCAGCATCCCGACGGGCCGCACTGAAGCTTTCTTT.

About this clonotype itself: A far larger clone is one nucleotide away, so this likely arose from a read error. This sequence joins TRBV7-3 and TRBJ1-2; D unresolved. The CDR3 contains 15 residues. Germline CDR1 and CDR2: SGHTA and FQGTGA. CDR3 residues: CTSSRSGDPNYGYTF. DNA for the CDR3: TGTACCAGCAGCCGATCAGGCGATCCTAACTATGGCTACACCTTC.

This clonotype was seen repeatedly, ten times or more. This chain joins TRBV20-1 and TRBJ2-5; D remains ambiguous. The V end was cut by 3 bases, the J end by 2 bases, with 13 bases between. Germline loops: CDR1 DFQATT, CDR2 SNEGSKA (reference sequence). The CDR3 has 14 amino acids. The CDR3: CSASPPSLQETQYF. In DNA, the CDR3 is TGCAGTGCTAGCCCTCCTTCCTTACAAGAGACCCAGTACTTC.

This clonotype was counted only a few times. The chain is built from TRBV6-1 and TRBJ1-1; unclear D gene. From germline, CDR1 is MNHNS and CDR2 SASEGT. CDR3 length: 13 amino acids. Deletions cut 7 bases from V and 10 bases from J, with 19 bases between. The chain's CDR3 is CASIPATLRGAFF. The CDR3 DNA reads TGTGCCAGCATCCCAGCCACCCTTCGGGGAGCTTTCTTT.

The CDR3 nucleotides read TGTGCCAGCAGTCCACAGGTTTGGGGGAGCTACGAGCAGTACTTC. It codes for CASSPQVWGSYEQYF. The chain uses TRBV28 and TRBJ2-7, with D possibly being TRBD1 or TRBD2 (5 bases each). This CDR3 region has 15 residues. V gave up 5 bases and J gave up 3 bases, with 17 bases separating them. CDR1 is MDHEN, CDR2 SYDVKM, per germline. Looking up the rest from reference TRBV28 and TRBJ2-7 gives the full variable domain: DVKVTQSSRYLVKRTGEKVFLECVQDMDHENMFWYRQDPGLGLRLIYFSYDVKMKEKGDIPEGYSVSREKKERFSLILESASTNQTSMYLCASSPQVWGSYEQYFGPGTRLTVT.

This clonotype has just a few counts. Here the CDR3 reads CASSLGQGFSYEQYF. In DNA, the CDR3 is TGCGCCAGCAGCTTGGGACAGGGGTTCAGTTACGAGCAGTACTTC. This chain links TRBV5-1 with TRBJ2-7; 8 nucleotides align to TRBD1. This CDR3 contains 15 residues. V shed 0 bases and J 4 bases; nucleotides not matched to a gene: 6. In germline, CDR1 is SGHRS, CDR2 YFSETQ.

This chain links TRBV30 with TRBJ1-1; unclear D gene. CDR3 length equals 15 residues. Trimming stripped 2 bases from V and 7 bases from J, with 20 bases between. Germline lookup yields CDR1 GTSNPN and CDR2 SVGIG (reference sequence). For the CDR3, the DNA is TGTGCCTGGAGTCCCCCAGGACGCCCAGGTAATGAAGCTTTCTTT. This gives the protein CAWSPPGRPGNEAFF.

The rearrangement uses TRBV4-1 and TRBJ2-4; TRBD2 matches at 11 bases. The CDR3 is 17 residues long. Germline CDR1 reads MGHRA; CDR2 reads YSYEKL. V lost 3 bases, J lost 3 bases, and 7 bases stayed unmatched. CDR3 residues: CASSHGLAGSGKNIQYF. The CDR3 DNA reads as TGCGCCAGCAGCCACGGACTAGCGGGCTCGGGCAAAAACATTCAGTACTTC.

The rearrangement uses TRBV12-3 or TRBV12-4 and TRBJ1-4; D is unresolved. V lost 5 bases, J lost 14 bases, and 15 bases lay in between. The length of the CDR3 is 12 residues. The CDR3 protein is CASSRAVQHLFF. The CDR3 DNA is TGTGCCAGCAGTCGGGCCGTCCAGCATCTGTTTTTT.

In its sample, this clonotype was seen many times. V and J are TRBV2 and TRBJ1-2; D gene ambiguous. Looked up from germline, CDR1 is SNHLY and CDR2 is FYNNEI. CDR3 size: 15 residues. The V end was cut by 8 bases, the J end by 3 bases, with 19 bases between. The CDR3 DNA reads as TGTGCCAGCCTCATGGGCGAGGAGGGCCACTATGGCTACACCTTC. It encodes CASLMGEEGHYGYTF.

This clonotype was detected ten times or more. V is TRBV12-3 or TRBV12-4 and J is TRBJ1-2; D is uncertain. Trimming removed 3 bases at V and 8 bases at J, with 19 bases between. This CDR3 has 15 amino acids. The DNA for the CDR3 is TGTGCCAGCAGTTTTGAGGTATATACCCCTTCAGGCTACACCTTC. The encoded protein is CASSFEVYTPSGYTF.

The chain combines TRBV11-2 with TRBJ2-7; no firm D call. The CDR3 has 15 amino acids. Germline-derived CDR1 and CDR2 are SGHAT and FQNNGV. V was cut by 0 bases and J by 1 base, with 10 bases left in between. CDR3 sequence: CASSLDSVGSYEQYF. CDR3 nucleotide sequence: TGTGCCAGCAGCTTAGATAGTGTAGGATCCTACGAGCAGTACTTC.

This clonotype was counted a few times. In nucleotides, the CDR3 is TGTGCCAGCAGTGATTGGGGGGCGCAAGAGACCCAGTACTTC. It specifies CASSDWGAQETQYF. The chain carries TRBV6-1 and TRBJ2-5; D may correspond to TRBD1 or TRBD2 (6 bases each). The V end was cut by 3 bases, the J end by 2 bases, with 10 bases between. In germline, CDR1 is MNHNS, CDR2 SASEGT. The CDR3 spans 14 residues.

The rearrangement uses TRBV5-1 and TRBJ1-4; 10 bases agree with TRBD1. Trimming at V came to 4 bases and at J to 1 base, leaving 1 base not matched to a gene. The CDR3 sequence is 15 residues long. Germline assignment: CDR1 SGHRS and CDR2 YFSETQ. For the CDR3, the DNA is TGCGCCAGCAGCAGGGACAGGGGAACTAATGAAAAACTGTTTTTT. Encoded protein: CASSRDRGTNEKLFF.

The chain couples TRBV19 to TRBJ1-5; 8 bases agree with TRBD1. Germline V gene sequence: CDR1 LNHDA, CDR2 SQIVND (reference sequence). The V gene end was trimmed by 4 bases and the J gene end by 1 base; junction bases not matched to a gene: 3. The CDR3 contains 15 residues. CDR3 nucleotide sequence: TGTGCCAGTAGTACAGCAGGGGGCAGCAATCAGCCCCAGCATTTT. Translating gives CASSTAGGSNQPQHF.

This clonotype has at least ten counts. The rearrangement joins TRBV11-2 to TRBJ2-7, with TRBD2 matching over 7 bases. The CDR3 contains 16 residues. V was clipped by 1 base and J by 3 bases; unmatched bases: 9. Germline V gene sequence: CDR1 SGHAT, CDR2 FQNNGV. The CDR3 region has the DNA TGTGCCAGCAGCTTAGGTAGGGGCGGGAGTGACTACGAGCAGTACTTC. Its protein is CASSLGRGGSDYEQYF.

Only one count was recorded for this clonotype. One junction end does not reproduce the germline sequence, and a read error may be involved. The rearrangement links TRBV6-5 to TRBJ2-5; 7 nucleotides line up with TRBD2. The CDR3 loop spans 14 amino acids. Germline V gene sequence: CDR1 MNHEY, CDR2 SVGAGI. The CDR3 sequence is CASSLAGWQGTQYF. CDR3 DNA sequence: TGTGCCAGCAGTTTAGCGGGTTGGCAAGGGACCCAGTACTTC.

This clonotype has a count of ten or more. The J gene is TRBJ2-5, the V gene TRBV9; the D gene is possibly TRBD2 (6 bases). V was trimmed by 0 bases and J by 3 bases, leaving 15 bases between them. The CDR3 extends over 16 amino acids. Germline CDR1 SGDLS, CDR2 YYNGEE. As DNA, the CDR3 is TGTGCCAGCAGCGTAGGAATCGGGACTGGAGAAGAGACCCAGTACTTC. The encoded protein is CASSVGIGTGEETQYF.

V gene TRBV7-2 combines with J gene TRBJ2-7, with D unclear. V lost 2 bases and J lost 7, with 12 bases in between. This CDR3 is built from 13 residues. Germline V lookup: CDR1 SGHTA, CDR2 FQGNSA. The CDR3 bases are TGTGCCAGCAGCTTAATCTGGAACTTGGAGCAGTACTTC. Translated, it gives CASSLIWNLEQYF.

The chain uses TRBV6-1 and TRBJ2-7; 8 bases line up with TRBD2. The V and J ends lost 7 bases and 3 bases, in that order; junction bases with no gene match: 5. The germline V gene encodes CDR1 MNHNS and CDR2 SASEGT. The CDR3 runs to 13 residues. The CDR3 DNA is TGTGCCAGCACCATCGGGAGGGGCTACGAGCAGTACTTC. This encodes CASTIGRGYEQYF.

This chain joins TRBV3-1 and TRBJ1-6; no definite D call. This CDR3 contains 17 residues. V gave up 1 base and J gave up 9 bases, with 19 bases separating them. The germline gives CDR1 LGHDT, CDR2 YNNKEL (reference sequence). The CDR3: CASSQARAGLNLSPLHF. CDR3 DNA: TGTGCCAGCAGCCAAGCTCGGGCTGGCCTTAACCTTTCACCCCTCCACTTT.

V gene TRBV20-1 combines with J gene TRBJ2-7; 8 nucleotides agree with TRBD2. This CDR3 contains 12 residues. Germline loops: CDR1 DFQATT, CDR2 SNEGSKA (reference sequence). V was clipped by 3 bases and J by 5 bases; unmatched bases: 3. The CDR3 DNA is TGCAGTGCTAGCGGGAGGGCGGACGAGCAGTACTTC. Residues: CSASGRADEQYF.

The chain recombines TRBV20-1 with TRBJ2-7; D may match TRBD1 or TRBD2 (5 bases each). V was pared by 5 bases and J by 3 bases, with 14 bases between. This CDR3 is built from 13 residues. Germline V gene lookup returns CDR1 DFQATT and CDR2 SNEGSKA (reference sequence). CDR3 sequence: CSASGTYYYEQYF. The DNA for the CDR3 is TGCAGTGCTTCCGGGACCTACTACTACGAGCAGTACTTC.